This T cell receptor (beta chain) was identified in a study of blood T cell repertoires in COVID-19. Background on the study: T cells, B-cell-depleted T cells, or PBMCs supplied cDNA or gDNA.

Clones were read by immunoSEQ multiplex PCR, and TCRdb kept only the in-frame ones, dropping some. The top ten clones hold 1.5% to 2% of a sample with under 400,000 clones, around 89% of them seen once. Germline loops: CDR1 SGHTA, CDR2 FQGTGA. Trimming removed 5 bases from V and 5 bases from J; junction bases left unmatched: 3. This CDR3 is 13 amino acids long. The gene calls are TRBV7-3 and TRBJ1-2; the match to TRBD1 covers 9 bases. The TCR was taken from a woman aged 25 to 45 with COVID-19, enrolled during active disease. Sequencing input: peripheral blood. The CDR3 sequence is CASSHGTGYGYTF. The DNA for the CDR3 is TGTGCCAGCAGCCATGGGACAGGGTATGGCTACACCTTC.